This TCR beta chain came from a study of cytomegalovirus exposure and HLA in healthy donors. Study-wide results and caveats: Most sequenced TCRs were rare (though some public TCRs occurred in many donors). Cytomegalovirus-associated TCR beta chains were listed, numbering more than 150.

Libraries were prepared by immunoSEQ multiplex PCR; TCRdb keeps only in-frame clonotypes and omits some of them. The top ten hold about 1% of the sample, which has about 60,000 clones, about nine tenths seen once. CDR3 length: 14 amino acids. V shed 3 bases and J 3 bases; nucleotides not matched to a gene: 4. Germline lookup yields CDR1 MNHEY and CDR2 SMNVEV (reference sequence). The donors were members of the roughly 120-subject validation cohort (separate from the approximately 670-subject first cohort). A remark on this clone: Its matching antigen is unknown.

The V and J genes are TRBV27 and TRBJ2-7; 8 bases line up with TRBD2. The clonotype was recovered from a man between 18 and 29 years old in good health and CMV-seronegative. Sequencing input: PBMCs. Here the CDR3 DNA reads TGTGCCAGCAGTTTTAGCGGGAAGGGCTACGAGCAGTACTTC. Protein: CASSFSGKGYEQYF.